This entry lists 4 T cell receptor beta chains sequenced from one sample in a study of T cell repertoires in cytomegalovirus infection. These TCRs' antigens remain unknown. A single record per CDR3 protein comes from TCRdb applying MiXCR to the reads. The sample lists about 740,000 distinct CDR3 sequences; around 35% were seen once. The sequenced sample was cultured PBMCs, obtained from culture after CMV antigen stimulation. The receptors here all came from a human donor in good health (CMV status not recorded). Some clones in this sample may be carry-over from other donors' samples.

This clonotype was observed once. The genes are TRBV28 and TRBJ1-1, with unresolved D. The V gene's germline CDR1 is MDHEN and CDR2 SYDVKM. CDR3 size: 14 residues. V lost 11 bases, J lost 0 bases, and 16 bases lay in between. CDR3 protein: CAAQKADMNTEAFF. The CDR3 nucleotides are TGTGCCGCGCAAAAGGCCGATATGAACACTGAAGCTTTCTTT. The full variable domain, completed using reference TRBV28 and TRBJ1-1, is DVKVTQSSRYLVKRTGEKVFLECVQDMDHENMFWYRQDPGLGLRLIYFSYDVKMKEKGDIPEGYSVSREKKERFSLILESASTNQTSMYLCAAQKADMNTEAFFGQGTRLTVV.

V and J are TRBV24-1 and TRBJ2-3; D remains unclear. The V gene's germline CDR1 is KGHDR and CDR2 SFDVKD. V shed 4 bases and J shed 4 bases, with 11 bases lying between them. The CDR3 sequence is 14 residues long. CDR3 region: CATSDSRRADTQYF. In DNA, the CDR3 is TGTGCCACCAGTGACTCAAGACGGGCAGATACGCAGTATTTT.

This clonotype has ten or more counts. The gene calls are TRBV7-2 and TRBJ2-2; D gene ambiguous. V was shortened by 0 bases and J by 1 base, with 9 bases between the two germline ends. The CDR3 consists of 16 residues. Germline V gives CDR1 SGHTA, CDR2 FQGNSA. CDR3 region: CASSLAQTVNTGELFF. The DNA of the CDR3 is TGTGCCAGCAGCTTAGCCCAGACGGTGAACACCGGGGAGCTGTTTTTT.

V is TRBV19 and J is TRBJ2-4; D tentatively reads TRBD1 or TRBD2 (5 bases each). V dropped 5 bases and J dropped 6 bases, with 17 bases sitting between them. Germline assignment: CDR1 LNHDA and CDR2 SQIVND (reference sequence). The CDR3 contains 15 residues. The CDR3 loop is CASSPWGINGNIQYF. The CDR3 bases are TGTGCCAGTAGTCCCTGGGGGATTAATGGAAACATTCAGTACTTC. The full variable domain, with the rest looked up from reference TRBV19 and TRBJ2-4, is DGGITQSPKYLFRKEGQNVTLSCEQNLNHDAMYWYRQDPGQGLRLIYYSQIVNDFQKGDIAEGYSVSREKKESFPLTVTSAQKNPTAFYLCASSPWGINGNIQYFGAGTRLSVL.